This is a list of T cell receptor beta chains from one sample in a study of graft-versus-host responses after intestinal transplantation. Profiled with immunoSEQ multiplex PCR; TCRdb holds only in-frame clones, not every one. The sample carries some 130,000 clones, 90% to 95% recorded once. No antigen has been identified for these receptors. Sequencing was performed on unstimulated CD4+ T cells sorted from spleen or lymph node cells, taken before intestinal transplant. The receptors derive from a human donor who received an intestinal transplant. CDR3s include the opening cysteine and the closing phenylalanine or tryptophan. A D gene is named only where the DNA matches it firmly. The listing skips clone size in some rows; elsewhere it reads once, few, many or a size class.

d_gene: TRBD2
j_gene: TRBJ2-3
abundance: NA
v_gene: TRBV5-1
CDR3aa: CASSPGTSGRAPSDTQYF
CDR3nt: TGCGCCAGCAGCCCGGGGACTAGCGGGAGGGCCCCGTCAGATACGCAGTATTTT

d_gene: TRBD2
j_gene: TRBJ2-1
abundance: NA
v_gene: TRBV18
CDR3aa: CASSPPGGSGNEQFF
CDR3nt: TGTGCCAGCTCACCCCCGGGGGGGAGCGGGAATGAGCAGTTCTTC

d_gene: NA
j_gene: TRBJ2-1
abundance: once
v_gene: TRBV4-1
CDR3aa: CASSQLDRNEQFF
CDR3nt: TGCGCCAGCAGCCAACTGGACCGCAATGAGCAGTTCTTC

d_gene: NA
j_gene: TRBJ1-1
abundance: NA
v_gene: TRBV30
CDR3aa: CAWNRVRNTEAFF
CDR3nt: TGTGCCTGGAACAGGGTGCGGAACACTGAAGCTTTCTTT

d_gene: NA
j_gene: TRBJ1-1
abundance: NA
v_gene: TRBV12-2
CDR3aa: CASRGTGYTEAFF
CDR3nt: TGTGCAAGTCGTGGGACAGGCTACACTGAAGCTTTCTTT

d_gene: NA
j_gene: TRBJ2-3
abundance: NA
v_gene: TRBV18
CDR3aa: CASSARGDTQYF
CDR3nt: TGTGCCAGCTCGGCCAGGGGTGATACGCAGTATTTT

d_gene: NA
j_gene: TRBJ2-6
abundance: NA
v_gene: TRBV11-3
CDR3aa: CASSAGVSGANVLTF
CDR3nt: TGTGCCAGCAGCGCAGGGGTATCTGGGGCCAACGTCCTGACTTTC

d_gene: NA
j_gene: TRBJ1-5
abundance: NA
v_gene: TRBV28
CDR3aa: CASSMPYSVFYSNQPQHF
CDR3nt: TGTGCCAGCAGTATGCCTTACAGTGTCTTTTATAGCAATCAGCCCCAGCATTTT

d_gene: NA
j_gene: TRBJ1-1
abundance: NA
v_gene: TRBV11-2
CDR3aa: CASSLDHGPASQEAFF
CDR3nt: TGTGCCAGCAGCTTAGATCATGGGCCAGCGTCTCAAGAAGCTTTCTTT

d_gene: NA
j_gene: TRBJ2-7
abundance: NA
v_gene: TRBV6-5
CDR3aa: CASSQGAEQYF
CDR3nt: TGTGCCAGCAGCCAGGGAGCCGAGCAGTACTTC

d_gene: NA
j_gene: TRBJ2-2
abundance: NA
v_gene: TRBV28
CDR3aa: CASSLNTGELFF
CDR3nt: TGTGCCAGCAGTTTGAACACCGGGGAGCTGTTTTTT

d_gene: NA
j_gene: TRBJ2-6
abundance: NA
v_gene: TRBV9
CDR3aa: CASSISVGPSRANVLTF
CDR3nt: TGTGCCAGCAGCATTAGTGTCGGTCCCTCGAGGGCCAACGTCCTGACTTTC

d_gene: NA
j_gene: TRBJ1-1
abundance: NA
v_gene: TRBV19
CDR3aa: CASTRRENTEAFF
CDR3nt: TGTGCCAGTACGCGCCGGGAGAACACTGAAGCTTTCTTT

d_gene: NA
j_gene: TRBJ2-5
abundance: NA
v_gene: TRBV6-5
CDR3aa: CASSVSEYQETQYF
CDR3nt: TGTGCCAGCAGTGTATCCGAATACCAAGAGACCCAGTACTTC

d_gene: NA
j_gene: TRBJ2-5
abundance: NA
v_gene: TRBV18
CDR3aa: CASSPLSTVRKTQYF
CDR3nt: TGTGCCAGCTCACCACTCTCGACAGTCCGGAAGACCCAGTACTTC

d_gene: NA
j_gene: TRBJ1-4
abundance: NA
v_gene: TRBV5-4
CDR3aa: CASSREGTPNEKLFF
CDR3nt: TGTGCCAGCAGCCGCGAGGGGACCCCTAATGAAAAACTGTTTTTT